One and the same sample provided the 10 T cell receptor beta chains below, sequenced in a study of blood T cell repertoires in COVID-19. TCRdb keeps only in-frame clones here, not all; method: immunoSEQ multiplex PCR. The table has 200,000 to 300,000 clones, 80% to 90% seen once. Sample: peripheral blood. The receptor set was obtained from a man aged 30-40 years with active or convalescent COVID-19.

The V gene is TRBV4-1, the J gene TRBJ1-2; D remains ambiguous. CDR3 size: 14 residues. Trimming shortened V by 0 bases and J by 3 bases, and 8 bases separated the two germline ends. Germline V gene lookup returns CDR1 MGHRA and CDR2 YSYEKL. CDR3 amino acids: CASSQDGQDYGYTF. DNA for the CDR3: TGCGCCAGCAGCCAAGACGGCCAGGACTATGGCTACACCTTC.

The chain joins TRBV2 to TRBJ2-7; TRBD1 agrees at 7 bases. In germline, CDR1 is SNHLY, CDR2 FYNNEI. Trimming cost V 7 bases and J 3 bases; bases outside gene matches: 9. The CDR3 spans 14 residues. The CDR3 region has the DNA TGTGCCAGCATGCCGGGACAGATGGACTACGAGCAGTACTTC. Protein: CASMPGQMDYEQYF.

The CDR3 spells CASSRGADYGYTF. In DNA form, the CDR3 reads TGTGCCAGCAGCCGTGGTGCGGACTATGGCTACACCTTC. The chain is built from TRBV27 and TRBJ1-2; D is unresolved. Germline V gene data show CDR1 as MNHEY and CDR2 as SMNVEV (reference sequence). The CDR3 sequence is 13 residues long. V was cut by 6 bases and J by 3 bases, with 11 bases left in between.

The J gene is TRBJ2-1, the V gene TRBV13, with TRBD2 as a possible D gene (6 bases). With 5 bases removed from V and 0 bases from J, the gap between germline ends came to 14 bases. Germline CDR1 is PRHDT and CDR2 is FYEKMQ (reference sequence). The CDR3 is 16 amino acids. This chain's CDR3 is CASSAAIGSSYNEQFF. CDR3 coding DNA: TGTGCCAGCAGCGCCGCCATCGGGAGCTCCTACAATGAGCAGTTCTTC.

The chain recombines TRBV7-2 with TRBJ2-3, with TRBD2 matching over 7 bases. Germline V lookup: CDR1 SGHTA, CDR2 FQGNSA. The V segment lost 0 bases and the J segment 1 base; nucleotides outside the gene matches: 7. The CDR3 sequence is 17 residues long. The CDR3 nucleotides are TGTGCCAGCAGCTTAGCCCAATTTGGGGGGGGCACAGATACGCAGTATTTT. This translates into CASSLAQFGGGTDTQYF.

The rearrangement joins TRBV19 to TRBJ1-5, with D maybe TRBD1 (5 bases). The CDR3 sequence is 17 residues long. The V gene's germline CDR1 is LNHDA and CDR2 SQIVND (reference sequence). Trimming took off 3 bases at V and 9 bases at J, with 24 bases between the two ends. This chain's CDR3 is CASSIGGGGGGVGPQHF. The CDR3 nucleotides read TGTGCCAGTAGTATTGGGGGGGGAGGTGGAGGAGTAGGGCCCCAGCATTTT.

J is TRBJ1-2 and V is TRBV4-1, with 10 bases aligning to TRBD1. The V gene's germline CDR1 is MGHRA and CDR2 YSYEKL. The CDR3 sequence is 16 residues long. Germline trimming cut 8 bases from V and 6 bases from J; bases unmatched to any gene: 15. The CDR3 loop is CASADLTGGVVHGYTF. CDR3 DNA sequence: TGCGCCAGCGCCGACTTGACAGGGGGCGTCGTACATGGCTACACCTTC.

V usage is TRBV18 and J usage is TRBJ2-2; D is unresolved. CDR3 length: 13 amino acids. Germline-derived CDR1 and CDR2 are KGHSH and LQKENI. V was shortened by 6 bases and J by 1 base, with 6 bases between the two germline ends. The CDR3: CASSQENTGELFF. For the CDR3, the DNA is TGTGCCAGCTCGCAGGAGAACACCGGGGAGCTGTTTTTT.

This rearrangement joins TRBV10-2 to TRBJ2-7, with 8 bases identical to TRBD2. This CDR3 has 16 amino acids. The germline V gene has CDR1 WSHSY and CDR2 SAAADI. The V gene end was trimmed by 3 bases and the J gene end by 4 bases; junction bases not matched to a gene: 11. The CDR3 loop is CASSEAGSGVGYEQYF. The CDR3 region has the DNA TGCGCCAGCAGTGAAGCGGGTAGCGGGGTTGGATACGAGCAGTACTTC.

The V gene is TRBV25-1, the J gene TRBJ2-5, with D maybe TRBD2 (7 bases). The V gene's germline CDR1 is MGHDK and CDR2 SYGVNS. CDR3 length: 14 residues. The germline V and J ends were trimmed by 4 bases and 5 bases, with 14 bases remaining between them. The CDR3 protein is CASSGGGQSETQYF. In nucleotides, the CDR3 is TGTGCCAGCAGTGGGGGGGGGCAGTCGGAGACCCAGTACTTC.